These 4 T cell receptor beta chains were sequenced from one sample in a study of cytomegalovirus exposure and HLA in healthy donors. The PCR was carried out with 60 Vbeta primers and 13 Jbeta primers. Profiled with immunoSEQ multiplex PCR; TCRdb holds only in-frame clones, not every one. The table records roughly 130,000 clones, around four fifths of them present only once. Material: PBMCs. The receptors stem from a boy between 2 and 10 years old in good health and CMV-seronegative.

The J gene is TRBJ1-4, the V gene TRBV7-9; unclear D gene. In germline, CDR1 is SEHNR, CDR2 FQNEAQ (reference sequence). There are 14 residues in the CDR3. V lost 1 base and J lost 5, with 8 bases in between. CDR3 protein: CASSLGPQNEKLFF. DNA of the CDR3: TGTGCCAGCAGCTTAGGGCCGCAGAATGAAAAACTGTTTTTT.

V usage is TRBV27 and J usage is TRBJ1-1; D not resolved. The CDR3 loop spans 15 amino acids. V was trimmed by 6 bases and J by 5 bases, leaving 19 bases between them. Germline V lookup: CDR1 MNHEY, CDR2 SMNVEV (reference sequence). CDR3 sequence (DNA): TGTGCCAGCAGGAAGGAGGAAAGTGGGAGAACTGAAGCTTTCTTT. Translating gives CASRKEESGRTEAFF.

This clone appeared a single time. V gene TRBV6-1 combines with J gene TRBJ1-1; the match to TRBD1 covers 9 bases. Losses at the gene ends were 8 bases for V and 6 bases for J; bases not matched to a gene: 7. CDR1 MNHNS and CDR2 SASEGT come from the germline V gene. The CDR3 runs to 13 residues. The CDR3 DNA reads TGTGCCAGCGCCAATCGACAGGGGGCTGAAGCTTTCTTT. It translates to CASANRQGAEAFF.

The gene calls are TRBV5-1 and TRBJ2-1; 9 nucleotides align to TRBD2. This CDR3 contains 15 residues. The V segment lost 2 bases and the J segment 4 bases; nucleotides outside the gene matches: 4. Looked up from germline, CDR1 is SGHRS and CDR2 is YFSETQ. Here the CDR3 reads CASSFGLAGYNEQFF. The CDR3, as DNA: TGCGCCAGCAGCTTTGGTCTAGCGGGGTACAATGAGCAGTTCTTC.